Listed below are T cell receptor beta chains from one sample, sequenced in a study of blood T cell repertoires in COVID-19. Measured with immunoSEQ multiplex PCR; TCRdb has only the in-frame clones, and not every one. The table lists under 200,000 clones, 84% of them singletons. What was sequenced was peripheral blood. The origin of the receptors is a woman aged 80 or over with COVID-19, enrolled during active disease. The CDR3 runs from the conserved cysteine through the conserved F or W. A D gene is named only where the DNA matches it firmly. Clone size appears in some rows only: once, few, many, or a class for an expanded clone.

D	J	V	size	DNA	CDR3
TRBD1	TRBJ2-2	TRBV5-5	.	TGTGCCAGCAAAACCGGGACAGGGGGTACCGGGGAGCTGTTTTTT	CASKTGTGGTGELFF
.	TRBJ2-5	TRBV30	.	TGTGCCTGGAATCGGGTGGGAGAGACCCAGTACTTC	CAWNRVGETQYF
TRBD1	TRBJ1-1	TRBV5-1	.	TGCGCCAGCAGCGGCCGGGACAGGGCATCCACTGAAGCTTTCTTT	CASSGRDRASTEAFF
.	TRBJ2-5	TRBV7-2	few	TGTGCCAGCAGCTCACAAGAGACCCAGTACTTC	CASSSQETQYF
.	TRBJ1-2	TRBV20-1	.	TGCAGTGCTAGTGGGTACCCGGTAGGCTACACCTTC	CSASGYPVGYTF
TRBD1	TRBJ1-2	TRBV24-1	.	TGTGCCACCAGTGACCCCTTAATCCCACAGGGGGGTTATGGCTACACCTTC	CATSDPLIPQGGYGYTF
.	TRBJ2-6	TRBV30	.	TGTGCCTGGAGTAAACAGGGCTCAGGGGCCAACGTCCTGACTTTC	CAWSKQGSGANVLTF
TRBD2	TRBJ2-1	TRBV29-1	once	TGCAGCGTTCCAACTAGCGGGAGTTTTAATGAGCAGTTCTTC	CSVPTSGSFNEQFF
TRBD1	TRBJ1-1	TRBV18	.	TGTGCCAGCTTGGGACAGGGAGGCACTGAAGCTTTCTTT	CASLGQGGTEAFF
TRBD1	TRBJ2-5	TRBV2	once	TGTGCCAGCAGTGAAGCCCTTGGGACAGTAGAGACCCAGTACTTC	CASSEALGTVETQYF
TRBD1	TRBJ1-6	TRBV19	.	TGTGCCAGTAGTGGCACAGGGGACTCACCCCTCCACTTT	CASSGTGDSPLHF
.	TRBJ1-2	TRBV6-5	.	TGTGCCAGCAGTTACCAAGACTCCTATGGCTACACCTTC	CASSYQDSYGYTF
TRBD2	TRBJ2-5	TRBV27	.	TGTGCCAGCAGTTTAGCGTTTGTAGCGGGAGGGCGAGAGACCCAGTACTTC	CASSLAFVAGGRETQYF
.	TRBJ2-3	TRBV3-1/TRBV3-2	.	TGTGCCAGCAGCCAAGACAGGGCCAGATACGTACAGTATTTT	CASSQDRARYVQYF
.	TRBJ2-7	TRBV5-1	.	TGCGCCAGCAGCTTGGGCAGGGATCGCGAGCAGTACTTC	CASSLGRDREQYF
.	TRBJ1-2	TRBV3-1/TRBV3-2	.	TGTGCCAGCAGCCAACGCGGATCCTTAGGCTACACCTTC	CASSQRGSLGYTF
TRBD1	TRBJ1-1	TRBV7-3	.	TGTGCCAGCAGCCTCTCGGGACAGCCAGGCACTGAAGCTTTCTTT	CASSLSGQPGTEAFF
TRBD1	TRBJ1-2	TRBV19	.	TGTGCCAGTAGTATACGACAGGGGCCTCTCTATGGCTACACCTTC	CASSIRQGPLYGYTF
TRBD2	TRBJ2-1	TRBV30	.	TGTGCCTGGGCCGCAGCGGGGGGTGGTGAGCAGTTCTTC	CAWAAAGGGEQFF
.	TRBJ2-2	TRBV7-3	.	TGTGCCAGCAGCCGCGTCCCCTCCGGGGAGCTGTTTTTT	CASSRVPSGELFF
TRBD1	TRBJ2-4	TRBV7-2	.	TGTGCCAGCAGCCGCTTACAGGGGGCGAATTATCTAGCCAAAAACATTCAGTACTTC	CASSRLQGANYLAKNIQYF
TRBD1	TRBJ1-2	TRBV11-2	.	TGTGCCAGCAGCTTATTACTTCTCACGGGACAGGGAAATGGCTACACCTTC	CASSLLLLTGQGNGYTF
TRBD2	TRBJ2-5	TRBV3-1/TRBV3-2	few	TGTGCCAGCAGCCAAGAAGTCCCTCTTAATAGCGGGGGGAAAGAGACCCAGTACTTC	CASSQEVPLNSGGKETQYF
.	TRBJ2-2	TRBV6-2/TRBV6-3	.	TGTGCCAGCACCCCTATCCCCGGCGGGGAGCTGTTTTTT	CASTPIPGGELFF
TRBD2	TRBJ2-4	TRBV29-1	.	TGCAGCGTTGACAGCGGGACCTTC	CSVDSGTF
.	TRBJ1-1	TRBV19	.	TGTGCCAGTAGAATGAGGAAGGAAAACACTGAAGCTTTCTTT	CASRMRKENTEAFF
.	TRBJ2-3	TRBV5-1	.	TGCGCCAGCAGCCAGGAGGGGGCTGGAGATACGCAGTATTTT	CASSQEGAGDTQYF
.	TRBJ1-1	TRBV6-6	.	TGTGCCAGCGTTACGGGACTCATGAACACTGAAGCTTTCTTT	CASVTGLMNTEAFF
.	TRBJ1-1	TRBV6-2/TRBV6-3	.	TGTGCCAGCAGCACTACAGGGATGGGTGAAGCTTTCTTT	CASSTTGMGEAFF
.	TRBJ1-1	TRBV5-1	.	TGCGCCAGCAATCTAATTACAGGGAGCACTGAAGCTTTCTTT	CASNLITGSTEAFF
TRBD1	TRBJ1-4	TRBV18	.	TGTGCCAGCTCGCGGGGACAGGAAGAAAAACTGTTTTTT	CASSRGQEEKLFF
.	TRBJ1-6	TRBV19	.	TGTGCCAGTAGTACCCCTGGGGGGGGACTCCGCTCACCCCTCCACTTT	CASSTPGGGLRSPLHF
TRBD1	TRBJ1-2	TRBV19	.	TGTGCCAGTAGTATAAGTTGGGACAGGCCTTCCTACACCTTC	CASSISWDRPSYTF
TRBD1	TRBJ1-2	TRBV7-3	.	TGTGCCAGCAGCTTAGAGGGGGCGGGCTACACCTTC	CASSLEGAGYTF
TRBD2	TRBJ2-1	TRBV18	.	TGTGCCAGCTCCCCCCGGGAGCGGGAGGGCCCATCCTACAATGAGCAGTTCTTC	CASSPREREGPSYNEQFF
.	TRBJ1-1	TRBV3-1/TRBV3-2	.	TGTGCCACCGTTTCGGGGGGGCTGGGCACTGAAGCTTTCTTT	CATVSGGLGTEAFF
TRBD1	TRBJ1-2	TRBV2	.	TGTGCCAGCAGCGCGGACAGGGGAGCGAACTATGGCTACACCTTC	CASSADRGANYGYTF
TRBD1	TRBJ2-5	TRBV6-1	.	TGTGCCAGCAGTGATTACAGGGGGCGGGAGACCCAGTACTTC	CASSDYRGRETQYF
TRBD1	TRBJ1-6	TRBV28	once	TGTGCCCGCAGGGGGGCGGGGGCGAGCTCCTATAATTCACCCCTCCACTTT	CARRGAGASSYNSPLHF
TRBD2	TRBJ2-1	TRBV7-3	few	TGTGCCAGCAGCCCCTCCTTGTTAGCGGGAAGCCATGAGCAGTTCTTC	CASSPSLLAGSHEQFF